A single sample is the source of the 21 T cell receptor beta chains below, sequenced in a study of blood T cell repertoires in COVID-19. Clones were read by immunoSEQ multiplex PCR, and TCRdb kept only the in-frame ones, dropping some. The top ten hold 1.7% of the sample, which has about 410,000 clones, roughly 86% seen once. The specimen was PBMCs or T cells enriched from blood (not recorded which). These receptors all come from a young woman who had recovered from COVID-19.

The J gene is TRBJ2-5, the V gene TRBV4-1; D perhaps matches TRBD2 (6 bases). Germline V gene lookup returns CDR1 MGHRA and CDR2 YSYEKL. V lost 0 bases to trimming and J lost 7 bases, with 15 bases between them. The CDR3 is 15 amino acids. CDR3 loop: CASSQDRRRGVTQYF. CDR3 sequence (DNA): TGCGCCAGCAGCCAAGATAGACGGCGCGGGGTGACCCAGTACTTC.

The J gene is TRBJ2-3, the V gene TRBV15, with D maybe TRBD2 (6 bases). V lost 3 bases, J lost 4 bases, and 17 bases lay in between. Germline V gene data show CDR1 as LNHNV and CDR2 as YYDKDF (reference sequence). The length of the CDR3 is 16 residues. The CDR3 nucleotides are TGTGCCACCAGCAGTGGATCCGGGAGCGCGGCAGATACGCAGTATTTT. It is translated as CATSSGSGSAADTQYF.

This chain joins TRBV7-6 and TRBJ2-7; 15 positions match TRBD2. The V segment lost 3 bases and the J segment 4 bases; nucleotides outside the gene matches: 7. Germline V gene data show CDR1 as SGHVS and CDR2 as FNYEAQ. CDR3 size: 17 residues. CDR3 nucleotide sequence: TGTGCCAGCAGCTTTGGCCTGGGACTAGCGGGGGGATACGAGCAGTACTTC. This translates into CASSFGLGLAGGYEQYF.

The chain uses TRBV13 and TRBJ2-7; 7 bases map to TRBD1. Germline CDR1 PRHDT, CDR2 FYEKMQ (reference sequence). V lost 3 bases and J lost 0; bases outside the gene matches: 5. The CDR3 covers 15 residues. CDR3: CASSFSGTASYEQYF. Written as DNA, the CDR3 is TGTGCCAGCAGCTTTTCCGGGACAGCCTCCTACGAGCAGTACTTC.

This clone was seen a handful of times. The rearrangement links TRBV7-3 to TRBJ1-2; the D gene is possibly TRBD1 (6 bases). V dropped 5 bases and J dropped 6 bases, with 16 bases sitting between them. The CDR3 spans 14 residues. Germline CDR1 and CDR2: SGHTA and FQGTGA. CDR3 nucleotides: TGTGCCAGCAGCCTAGGGACATCAGGAGATGGCTACACCTTC. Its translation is CASSLGTSGDGYTF.

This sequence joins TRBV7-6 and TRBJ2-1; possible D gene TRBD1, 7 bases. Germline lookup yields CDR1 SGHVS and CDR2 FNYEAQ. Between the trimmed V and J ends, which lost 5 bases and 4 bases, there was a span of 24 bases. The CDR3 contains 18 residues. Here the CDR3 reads CASSLTGGGGQGYNEQFF. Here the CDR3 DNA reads TGTGCCAGCAGCCTAACGGGCGGAGGGGGCCAGGGGTACAATGAGCAGTTCTTC.

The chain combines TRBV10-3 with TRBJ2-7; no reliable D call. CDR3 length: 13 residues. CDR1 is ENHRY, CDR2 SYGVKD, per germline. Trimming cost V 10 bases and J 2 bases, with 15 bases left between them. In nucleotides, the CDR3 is TGTGCCACCATGGCAGTCATGCCCTACGAGCAGTACTTC. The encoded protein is CATMAVMPYEQYF.

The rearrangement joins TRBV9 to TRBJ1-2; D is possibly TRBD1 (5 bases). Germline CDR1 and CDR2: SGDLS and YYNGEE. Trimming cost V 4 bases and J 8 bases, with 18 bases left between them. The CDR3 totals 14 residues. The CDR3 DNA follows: TGTGCCAGCAGCATGAAGACAGCCAGTGCGGGCTACACCTTC. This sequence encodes CASSMKTASAGYTF.

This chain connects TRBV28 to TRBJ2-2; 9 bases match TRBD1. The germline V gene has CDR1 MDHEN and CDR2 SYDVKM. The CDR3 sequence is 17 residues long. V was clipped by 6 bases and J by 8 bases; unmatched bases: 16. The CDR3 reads CASRQDIQGARFGELFF. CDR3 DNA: TGTGCCAGCAGACAAGATATACAGGGGGCGCGTTTTGGGGAGCTGTTTTTT. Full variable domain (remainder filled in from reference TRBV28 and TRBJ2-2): DVKVTQSSRYLVKRTGEKVFLECVQDMDHENMFWYRQDPGLGLRLIYFSYDVKMKEKGDIPEGYSVSREKKERFSLILESASTNQTSMYLCASRQDIQGARFGELFFGEGSRLTVL.

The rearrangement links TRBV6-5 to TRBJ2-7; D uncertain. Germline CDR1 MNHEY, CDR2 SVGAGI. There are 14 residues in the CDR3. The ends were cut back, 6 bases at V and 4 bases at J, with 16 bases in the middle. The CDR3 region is CASSRHSVLYEQYF. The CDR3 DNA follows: TGTGCCAGCAGCCGCCACTCCGTTCTTTACGAGCAGTACTTC.

In DNA form, the CDR3 reads TGTGCCAGCAGCCACTTGGGGGACAGAGCCTACAATGAGCAGTTCTTC. Its translation is CASSHLGDRAYNEQFF. The V and J genes are TRBV14 and TRBJ2-1; the match to TRBD1 covers 7 bases. Germline lookup yields CDR1 SGHDN and CDR2 FVKESK. There are 16 residues in the CDR3. Unmatched junction bases numbered 7, after V lost 3 bases and J lost 2 bases.

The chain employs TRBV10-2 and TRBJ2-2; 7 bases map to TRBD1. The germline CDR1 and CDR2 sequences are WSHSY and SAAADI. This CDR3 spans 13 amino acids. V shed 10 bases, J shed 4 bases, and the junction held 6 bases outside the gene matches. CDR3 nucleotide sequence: TGCGCCAACCGACAGGGATCCACCGGGGAGCTGTTTTTT. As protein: CANRQGSTGELFF.

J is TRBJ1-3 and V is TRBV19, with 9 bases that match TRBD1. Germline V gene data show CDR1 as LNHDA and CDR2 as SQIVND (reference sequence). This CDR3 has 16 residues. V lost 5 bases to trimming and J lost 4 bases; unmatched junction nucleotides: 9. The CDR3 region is CASSELQGALGNTIYF. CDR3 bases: TGTGCCAGTAGTGAACTACAGGGGGCGCTCGGAAACACCATATATTTT.

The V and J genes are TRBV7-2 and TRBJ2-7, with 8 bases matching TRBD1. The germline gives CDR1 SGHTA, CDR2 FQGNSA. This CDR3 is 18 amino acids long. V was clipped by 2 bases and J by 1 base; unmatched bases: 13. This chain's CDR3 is CASSLRLSGQALSYEQYF. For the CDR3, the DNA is TGTGCCAGCAGCTTACGCTTATCGGGACAGGCGCTTTCCTACGAGCAGTACTTC.

CDR3 protein: CASSARTAPYGYTF. The CDR3 DNA reads TGTGCCAGTAGTGCGAGGACAGCTCCCTATGGCTACACCTTC. The chain combines TRBV19 with TRBJ1-2; a weak D match, TRBD1 (6 bases). Germline CDR1 LNHDA, CDR2 SQIVND (reference sequence). The CDR3 has 14 residues. Trimming took 5 bases from V and 4 from J, leaving 14 bases between them.

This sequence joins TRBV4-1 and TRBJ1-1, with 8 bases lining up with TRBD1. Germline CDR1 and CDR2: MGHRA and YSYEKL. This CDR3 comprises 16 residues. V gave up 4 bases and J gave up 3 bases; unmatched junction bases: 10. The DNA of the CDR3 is TGCGCCAGCAGCCTCTTTAATAAACAGGGGGACACTGAAGCTTTCTTT. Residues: CASSLFNKQGDTEAFF.

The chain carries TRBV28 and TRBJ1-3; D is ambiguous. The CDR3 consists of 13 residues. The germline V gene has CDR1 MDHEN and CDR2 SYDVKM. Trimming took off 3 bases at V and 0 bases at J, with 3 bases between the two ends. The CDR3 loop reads CASSFSSGNTIYF. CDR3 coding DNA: TGTGCCAGCAGTTTTAGCTCTGGAAACACCATATATTTT.

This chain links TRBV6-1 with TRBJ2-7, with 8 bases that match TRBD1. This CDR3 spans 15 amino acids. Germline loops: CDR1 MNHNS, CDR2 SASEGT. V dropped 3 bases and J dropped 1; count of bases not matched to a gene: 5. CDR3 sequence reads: CASSERQGMSYEQYF. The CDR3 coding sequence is TGTGCCAGCAGTGAGAGACAGGGGATGTCCTACGAGCAGTACTTC.

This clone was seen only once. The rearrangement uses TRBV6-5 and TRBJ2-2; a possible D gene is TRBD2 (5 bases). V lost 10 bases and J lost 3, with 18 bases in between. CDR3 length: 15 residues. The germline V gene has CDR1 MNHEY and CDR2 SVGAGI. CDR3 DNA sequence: TGTGCCATCAGAGCGGTATCGAAGGACACCGGGGAGCTGTTTTTT. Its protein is CAIRAVSKDTGELFF.

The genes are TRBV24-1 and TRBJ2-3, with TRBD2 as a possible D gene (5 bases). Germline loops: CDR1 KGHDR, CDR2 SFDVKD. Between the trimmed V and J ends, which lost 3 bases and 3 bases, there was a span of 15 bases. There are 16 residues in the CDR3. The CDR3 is CATSDRMSSRTDTQYF. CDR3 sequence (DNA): TGTGCCACCAGTGATAGGATGTCTAGCCGGACAGATACGCAGTATTTT.

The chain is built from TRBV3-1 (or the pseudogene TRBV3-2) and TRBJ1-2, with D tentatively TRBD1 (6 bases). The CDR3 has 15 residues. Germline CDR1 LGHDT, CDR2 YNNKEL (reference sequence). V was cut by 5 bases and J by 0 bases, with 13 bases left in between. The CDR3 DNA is TGTGCCAGCAGCAATCGAGGGGGTACTAACTATGGCTACACCTTC. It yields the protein CASSNRGGTNYGYTF.